The 17 T cell receptor beta chains in this list originate from one sample, sequenced in a study of T cell responses to AZD1222 COVID-19 vaccine (dated by TCRdb to about 2021). This specimen's time point label, per the study, means: baseline before first vaccination. Libraries were constructed by the immunoSEQ multiplex PCR assay. The immuneACCESS repertoire file appears here via TCRdb, limited to in-frame rearrangements. These files lack a portion of the clones; in checked studies, under half of the deficit traces to unresolved V genes, and the cause of the others is not known. Present in this sample are roughly 170,000 clones, around 87% of which were seen just once. Of the sample, about 2.5% falls within the top ten clones. The source was peripheral blood, collected on day 0 of AZD1222 vaccination. The receptors here all came from an adult in good health.

This clone appeared a single time. The chain joins TRBV28 to TRBJ2-5; 7 nucleotides match TRBD1. Germline V gene data show CDR1 as MDHEN and CDR2 as SYDVKM. The CDR3 has 13 residues. V was clipped by 6 bases and J by 5 bases; unmatched bases: 6. The CDR3 protein is CASRVTGVETQYF. CDR3 bases: TGTGCCAGCAGGGTAACAGGGGTGGAGACCCAGTACTTC.

The V and J genes are TRBV27 and TRBJ2-7; D might be TRBD2 (6 bases). The V and J ends lost 7 bases and 1 base respectively, with 17 bases between them. The CDR3 length is 15 residues. Germline V gives CDR1 MNHEY, CDR2 SMNVEV (reference sequence). Written as DNA, the CDR3 is TGTGCCAGCAAGGTGGCTAGCGAGACTTCCTACGAGCAGTACTTC. Its translation is CASKVASETSYEQYF.

The chain couples TRBV29-1 to TRBJ1-4; D is undetermined. The CDR3 covers 12 residues. V was pared by 4 bases and J by 7 bases, with 10 bases between. The germline CDR1 and CDR2 sequences are SQVTM and ANQGSEA. The CDR3 nucleotides read TGCAGCGTTGGAATACGGGGTGAAAAACTGTTTTTT. Translating gives CSVGIRGEKLFF.

The chain employs TRBV5-8 and TRBJ1-5; the D is unclear. The V end was cut by 3 bases, the J end by 6 bases, with 4 bases between. In germline, CDR1 is SGHTS, CDR2 YDEGEE. The CDR3 loop spans 11 amino acids. CDR3 sequence (DNA): TGTGCCAGCAGCTGGGCTCAGCCCCAGCATTTT. Translated, it gives CASSWAQPQHF.

CDR3 residues: CASQDRENTEAFF. CDR3 nucleotide sequence: TGTGCCAGCCAAGACAGGGAGAACACTGAAGCTTTCTTT. The chain links TRBV6-4 to TRBJ1-1; 7 nucleotides line up with TRBD1. This CDR3 is 13 amino acids long. V dropped 8 bases and J dropped 1; count of bases not matched to a gene: 4. The germline CDR1 and CDR2 sequences are MRHNA and SNTAGT.

The chain carries TRBV11-1 and TRBJ1-2, with D perhaps TRBD1 (6 bases). Trimming took off 5 bases at V and 4 bases at J, with 17 bases between the two ends. This CDR3 is built from 15 residues. Germline values: CDR1 SGHAT, CDR2 FQDESV (reference sequence). CDR3 residues: CASSPPSDRIYGYTF. CDR3 bases: TGTGCCAGCAGCCCCCCGAGCGACAGGATCTATGGCTACACCTTC.

The CDR3 coding sequence is TGTGCCAGTAGTATAGTTGGGGCAACTAATGAAAAACTGTTTTTT. It is translated as CASSIVGATNEKLFF. The V and J genes are TRBV19 and TRBJ1-4; D gene ambiguous. V was pared by 1 base and J by 0 bases, with 6 bases between. Germline V gene lookup returns CDR1 LNHDA and CDR2 SQIVND (reference sequence). The CDR3 runs to 15 residues.

The V gene is TRBV6-6, the J gene TRBJ2-2; no reliable D call. The germline V gene encodes CDR1 MNHNY and CDR2 SVGAGI (reference sequence). With 5 bases removed from V and 5 bases from J, the gap between germline ends came to 6 bases. CDR3 length: 12 residues. As DNA, the CDR3 is TGTGCCAGCAGTACCAATACCGGGGAGCTGTTTTTT. This codes for CASSTNTGELFF.

The chain joins TRBV30 to TRBJ2-7; D uncertain. The germline CDR1 and CDR2 sequences are GTSNPN and SVGIG (reference sequence). This CDR3 is built from 12 residues. The V end lost 0 bases, the J end lost 10 bases, and 13 bases lay between the germline ends. The CDR3 sequence: CAWSVWPLGQYF. The CDR3 region has the DNA TGTGCCTGGAGTGTATGGCCCCTCGGACAGTACTTC.

The chain joins TRBV7-2 to TRBJ1-5; D possibly corresponds to TRBD1 (6 bases). The CDR3 totals 14 residues. Trimming cost V 5 bases and J 4 bases, with 12 bases left between them. Per the germline V gene, CDR1 is SGHTA and CDR2 is FQGNSA. The CDR3 sequence: CASSTGTQNQPQHF. In nucleotides, the CDR3 is TGTGCCAGCAGCACCGGGACACAAAATCAGCCCCAGCATTTT.

This clone has a single count. DNA of the CDR3: TGTGCCAGCAGCTTGAGGACTAGCGGGAGTTACGAGCAGTACTTC. Its translation: CASSLRTSGSYEQYF. This chain links TRBV5-6 with TRBJ2-7; 13 positions agree with TRBD2. The CDR3 is 15 amino acids. Germline V gives CDR1 SGHDT, CDR2 YYEEEE. V shed 1 base and J 4 bases; nucleotides not matched to a gene: 2.

The chain has TRBV19 and TRBJ2-7, with a weak D call TRBD2 (6 bases). This CDR3 has 15 amino acids. V lost 3 bases, J lost 0 bases, and 12 bases lay in between. Germline V gene lookup returns CDR1 LNHDA and CDR2 SQIVND (reference sequence). The CDR3 region has the DNA TGTGCCAGTAGTATTCGGGCGGGGCCCTCCTACGAGCAGTACTTC. Its protein is CASSIRAGPSYEQYF.

This chain joins TRBV23-1 and TRBJ2-7, with 9 bases matching TRBD1. TRBV23-1 is designated an ORF whose function remains uncertain. The CDR3 runs to 16 residues. The V and J ends lost 4 bases and 0 bases, in that order; junction bases with no gene match: 7. CDR3 sequence: CASSLVGQGGSYEQYF. The CDR3 nucleotides read TGCGCCAGCAGTCTCGTGGGACAGGGAGGCTCCTACGAGCAGTACTTC.

The chain is built from TRBV5-1 and TRBJ2-3; 7 bases match TRBD1. V was clipped by 3 bases and J by 4 bases; unmatched bases: 5. Per germline, CDR1 SGHRS and CDR2 YFSETQ. The CDR3 has 14 residues. The CDR3 sequence: CASSSLQGSDTQYF. Here the CDR3 DNA reads TGCGCCAGCAGCTCTTTACAGGGGTCAGATACGCAGTATTTT.

The rearrangement joins TRBV6-5 to TRBJ2-3; D might be TRBD1 (5 bases). This CDR3 spans 13 amino acids. The V end lost 4 bases, the J end lost 7 bases, and 12 bases lay between the germline ends. CDR1 is MNHEY and CDR2 is SVGAGI in the germline V gene. DNA of the CDR3: TGTGCCAGCAGTTCGGACAAGTTCCATACGCAGTATTTT. Amino acid sequence: CASSSDKFHTQYF.

This chain links TRBV14 with TRBJ2-7; no clear D. Germline V gene sequence: CDR1 SGHDN, CDR2 FVKESK. The CDR3 has 14 amino acids. V lost 0 bases and J lost 2, with 8 bases in between. The CDR3 sequence is CASSQDVIPYEQYF. The CDR3 DNA follows: TGTGCCAGCAGCCAAGACGTGATTCCCTACGAGCAGTACTTC. The whole variable domain, remainder taken from reference TRBV14 and TRBJ2-7, is EAGVTQFPSHSVIEKGQTVTLRCDPISGHDNLYWYRRVMGKEIKFLLHFVKESKQDESGMPNNRFLAERTGGTYSTLKVQPAELEDSGVYFCASSQDVIPYEQYFGPGTRLTVT.

The J gene is TRBJ2-7, the V gene TRBV7-2, with a weak D call TRBD1 (5 bases). CDR3 length: 14 residues. Trimming removed 5 bases at V and 0 bases at J, with 11 bases between. Germline V gene data show CDR1 as SGHTA and CDR2 as FQGNSA. The DNA for the CDR3 is TGTGCCAGCAGCACGGACACTCACTCCTACGAGCAGTACTTC. Protein: CASSTDTHSYEQYF.